This T cell receptor (beta chain) was sequenced during a study of type 1 regulatory T cells. Study information: An in vitro protocol generated T-allo10, a Tr1-enriched, alloantigen-specific CD4 T cell product.

Broader study findings: Compared with non-type 1 regulatory T cells, type 1 regulatory T cells showed a more restricted TCR repertoire.

CDR3 length equals 14 residues. Germline CDR1 is LNHNV and CDR2 is YYDKDF (reference sequence). V lost 0 bases, J lost 7 bases, and 12 bases lay in between. TCRdb called the reads again in MiXCR, with one record for every CDR3 protein. The sample consists of over 6,000 distinct CDR3 sequences, 30% to 40% of them appearing once. The table lists this clonotype with a count of one. Its antigen remains unidentified. A read error is possible here, since a much larger clone lies one base away. The rearrangement links TRBV15 to TRBJ2-5; D perhaps matches TRBD2 (6 bases). Material: cultured type 1 regulatory T (Tr1) cells, either the whole culture or a sorted fraction (not recorded which). The source of this sequence is a human donor in good health. CDR3 bases: TGTGCCACCAGCAGAGAACCTCGCGGGATGACCCAGTACTTC. Its translation: CATSREPRGMTQYF.